This entry concerns a single TCR beta chain. The antigen this receptor binds is unknown. Nothing much larger sits one base from this clone, and base qualities are not available. The treatment or condition tag for this specimen amounts to: live attenuated yellow fever vaccine strain. At every blood-draw timepoint, two biological replicates of bulk PBMCs were collected. PBMCs were isolated from peripheral blood using a standard Ficoll-Paque protocol. TriZol was used to extract RNA from bulk PBMCs, CD4 and CD8 fractions, and dextramer-positive and dextramer-negative fractions. These data are taken from a study of T cells after yellow fever vaccination (dated by TCRdb to the late 2010s). Concerning the study at large: The SMART-Seq v4 Ultra Low Input RNA kit was used to prepare libraries from fractions with low cell numbers. To track T-cell clones before and after primary and booster YFV17D yellow fever vaccination, bulk TCR alpha and beta repertoires were sequenced longitudinally. Two healthy male donors, one aged 18 to 30 and one aged 30 to 40 years, made up the cohort. Blood was drawn at multiple timepoints before and after primary and secondary immunization, with bulk PBMC replicates and cell subsets isolated.

TCR cDNA was synthesized by 5'RACE template switching, which introduced a universal primer site and unique molecular identifiers. Priming for cDNA synthesis came from both the TCR alpha and TCR beta constant segments. Libraries were amplified in two PCR steps, with sample barcodes and sequencing adapters added in the second step. Sequencing of libraries was done on Illumina HiSeq 2500 (2x100 bp) or NovaSeq (2x150 bp). The original methods were these. Demultiplexing of reads and collapsing into UMI consensus sequences were performed with MIGEC, and V(D)J alignment was carried out with MiXCR. Vaccine-responding clonotypes were identified with edgeR using replicate PBMC samples, with FDR below 0.01 and a log2 fold change above 5 up to day 15 being required. Each bulk clonotype received a CD4 or CD8 identity based on whether the sequenced CD4 or CD8 repertoire contained that clonotype at higher abundance. The public reads were reprocessed in TCRdb via fastp at Q25 and MiXCR, keeping in-frame beta chains. Every entry covers one CDR3 protein and lists the most common genes and DNA from its rows. For this entry, the V and J calls and clone size follow TCRdb and not the study's own pipeline. This sample gives a few hundred thousand distinct CDR3 sequences in total; roughly 8% of them show up just once. Of the sample, about 16% falls within the top ten clones.

The investigation overall reported the following: A small fraction of clonotypes appeared in both the CD4 and CD8 compartments, likely as a result of convergent recombination. The secondary T-cell response was found to be weaker but faster than the primary response, with a peak reached on day 5 rather than on day 15. Computational filtering was needed because FACS-sorted repertoires could contain abundant contaminating clonotypes from the bulk population. Because the study included only two donors, the extent to which the findings can be generalized is limited. After the booster, most clones that had expanded after primary vaccination were detected again (roughly 96% of CD4 and around nine tenths of CD8), suggesting broad maintenance of memory.

The sequence came from a young man who received the YFV17D yellow fever vaccine. Specimen: PBMCs, collected about 41 days after the first yellow fever vaccination.

Here the CDR3 is given as CASSPQLGGGMTRNTQYF. The bases read TGTGCCAGCAGCCCCCAATTGGGAGGGGGTATGACCCGAAATACGCAGTATTTT. The chain employs TRBV11-1 and TRBJ2-3, with a weak D call of TRBD2 (7 bases match). Based on the germline V gene (reference sequence), the CDR1 and CDR2 sequences are SGHAT and FQDESV. Trimming at the junction amounts to 5 bases on V and 7 bases on J, and the germline ends lie 28 bases apart. The CDR3 runs 18 residues from the cysteine to the phenylalanine. Only CDR3 DNA is held: 54 bases, read in frame from base 1.